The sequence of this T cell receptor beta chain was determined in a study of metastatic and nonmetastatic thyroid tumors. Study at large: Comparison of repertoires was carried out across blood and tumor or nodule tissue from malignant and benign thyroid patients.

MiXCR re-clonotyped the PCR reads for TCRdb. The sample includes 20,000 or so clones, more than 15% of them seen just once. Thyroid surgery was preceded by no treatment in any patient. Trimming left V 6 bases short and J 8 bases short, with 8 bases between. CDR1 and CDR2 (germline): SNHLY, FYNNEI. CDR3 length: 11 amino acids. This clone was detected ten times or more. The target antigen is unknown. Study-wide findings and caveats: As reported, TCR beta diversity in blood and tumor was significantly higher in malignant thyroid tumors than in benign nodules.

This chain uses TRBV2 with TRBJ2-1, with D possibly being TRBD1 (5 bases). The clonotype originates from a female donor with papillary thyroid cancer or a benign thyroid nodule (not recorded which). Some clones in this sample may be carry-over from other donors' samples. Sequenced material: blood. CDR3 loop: CASSRQYEQFF. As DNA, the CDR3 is TGTGCCAGCAGCAGACAGTATGAGCAGTTCTTC.